The clone carrying this T cell receptor (beta chain) was picked up a small number of times. The antigen is undetermined. These data belong to a study of T cells after yellow fever vaccination. Study background: Fractions of limited cellularity were prepared by means of SMART-Seq v4 Ultra Low Input.

For TCR, cDNA came from 5'RACE template switching, which added a universal primer site and UMIs. TCRdb reprocessed the 5' RACE reads via MiXCR and lists one record per CDR3 protein. The table lists some 350,000 distinct CDR3 sequences, roughly 4% of them singletons. Study-wide findings and caveats: Only a small proportion of the clonotypes turned up in both the CD4 and the CD8 compartments, likely arising from convergent recombination. The booster saw the reappearance of most primary-vaccination clones (about 95% CD4, around 88% CD8).

CDR1 is LNHDA and CDR2 is SQIVND in the germline V gene (reference sequence). The CDR3 is made up of 14 amino acids. J lost 5 bases, V lost 3 bases, and 5 bases had no gene match. Sequenced material: PBMCs, taken 5 days after the yellow fever booster vaccination. The receptor was derived from a man between 18 and 35 years old who received the YFV17D yellow fever vaccine. The chain joins TRBV19 to TRBJ1-1; the match to TRBD1 covers 8 bases. Here the CDR3 reads CASSIGRGQTEAFF. The DNA for the CDR3 is TGTGCCAGTAGTATCGGCAGGGGGCAAACTGAAGCTTTCTTT.